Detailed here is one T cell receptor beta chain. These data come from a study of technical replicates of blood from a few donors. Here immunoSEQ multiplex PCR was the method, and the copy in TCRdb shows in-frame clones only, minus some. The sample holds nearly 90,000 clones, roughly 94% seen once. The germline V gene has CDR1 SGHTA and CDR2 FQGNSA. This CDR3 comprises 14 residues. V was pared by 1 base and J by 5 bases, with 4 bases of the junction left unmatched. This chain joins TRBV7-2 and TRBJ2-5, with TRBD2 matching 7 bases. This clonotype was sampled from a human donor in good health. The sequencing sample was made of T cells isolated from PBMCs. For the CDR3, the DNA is TGTGCCAGCAGCTTAGGCGGGAGTCGGGAGACCCAGTACTTC. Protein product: CASSLGGSRETQYF.